The clone carrying this T cell receptor (beta chain) showed up many times. Its target is unknown. For repertoire sequencing, the TCR beta CDR3 regions were amplified from RNA transcripts. Scientists carried out first-round RT-PCR using HTBI primers and then a second-round multiplex PCR. TCRdb used MiXCR to reprocess the multiplex PCR reads, holding one entry per CDR3 protein. This table has around 43,000 distinct CDR3 sequences, under 65% appearing once. The sample belongs to a study of Graves' ophthalmopathy and Graves' hyperthyroidism. Study conclusions and caveats: Detected in blood as well were most expanded thyroid clonotypes with frequency above 0.001.

None of the included patients had other autoimmune diseases, uncontrolled infections, pregnancy or lactation, as these led to exclusion. The evidence that diagnosis relied on was clinical symptoms, serum thyroxine, TRAb, thyroid ultrasound and orbital computed tomography. The PBMCs used were ones drawn from about 9.7 ml of fresh peripheral blood. Losses at the gene ends were 0 bases for V and 8 bases for J; bases not matched to a gene: 14. From germline, CDR1 is DFQATT and CDR2 SNEGSKA (reference sequence). There are 16 residues in the CDR3. The sequence was obtained from an adult man with Graves' ophthalmopathy. The rearrangement uses TRBV20-1 and TRBJ1-2; 8 positions agree with TRBD1. Sequencing input: peripheral blood. CDR3 DNA: TGCAGTGCTAGAGATCTGGGGCGGCAGGGGGCCGGCGGCTACACCTTC. It yields the protein CSARDLGRQGAGGYTF.